The text below deals with one T cell receptor beta chain. Its antigen is undetermined. With 60 Vbeta and 13 Jbeta primers, the PCR was carried out. The assay was immunoSEQ multiplex PCR, and TCRdb's table has in-frame clones only and misses some. The table has some 150,000 clones, 79% seen once. The data originate from a study of cytomegalovirus exposure and HLA in healthy donors. Study details: HLA-typed donors were the source of around 77 million unique TCRs held in an early data release.

General study findings and limits: Accurate predictions that matched the HLA-A and HLA-B alleles of most subjects were reportedly made from TCR beta sequences. Across HLA loci, a later analysis found differing TCR association rates, with DRB1 most and HLA-C fewest. When presence/absence was analysed, sequencing depth was taken to be roughly uniform across donors.

The origin of this receptor is a middle-aged man in good health and CMV-seropositive. The sample was PBMCs.

CDR3 DNA sequence: TGTGCCAGCAGTGAAGGATGGCAGGGACTGCAGTTCTTC. Translation: CASSEGWQGLQFF. The chain is built from TRBV6-1 and TRBJ2-1; possible D gene TRBD2, 6 bases. The CDR3 consists of 13 residues. Germline V gene sequence: CDR1 MNHNS, CDR2 SASEGT. Trimming took off 1 base at V and 12 bases at J, with 13 bases between the two ends.